The rows below give T cell receptor beta chains drawn from one sample of a study of OX40 agonist ivuxolimab in advanced cancers. This table comes from immunoSEQ multiplex PCR, and its TCRdb copy is limited to in-frame clones, with some not included. The sample shows about 82,000 clones, 90% to 95% of them seen only once. The sequencing used CD4+ or CD8+ T cells sorted from blood, collected in a trial of the OX40 agonist ivuxolimab. The receptors shown here come from an adult with an advanced solid tumor such as melanoma, head and neck, liver or kidney cancer. CDR3s include the opening cysteine and the closing phenylalanine or tryptophan. The order of the fields is J gene, V gene, CDR3 protein.

J: TRBJ2-3; V: TRBV13; CDR3: CASSYRLAGTVSTDTQYF
J: TRBJ2-1; V: TRBV2; CDR3: CASGGSYNEQFF
J: TRBJ2-5; V: TRBV10-3; CDR3: CAISETAGPETQYF
J: TRBJ1-1; V: TRBV7-3; CDR3: CASSLDSMNTEAFF
J: TRBJ1-1; V: TRBV6-5; CDR3: CASSYGRGIGTEAFF
J: TRBJ2-6; V: TRBV6-5; CDR3: CASRTRGANVLTF
J: TRBJ1-5; V: TRBV6-1; CDR3: CASTLVSNQPQHF
J: TRBJ1-1; V: TRBV29-1; CDR3: CSVVNRGGRTEAFF
J: TRBJ2-7; V: TRBV2; CDR3: CASRSSGTPKYEQYF
J: TRBJ1-2; V: TRBV29-1; CDR3: CSVEWVGGYTF
J: TRBJ2-7; V: TRBV28; CDR3: CASSPSANTGEQYF
J: TRBJ1-5; V: TRBV2; CDR3: CASSDFENQPQHF
J: TRBJ2-1; V: TRBV5-1; CDR3: CASSLAGDTYNEQFF
J: TRBJ1-5; V: TRBV6-1; CDR3: CASSGTDRGPQPQHF
J: TRBJ2-6; V: TRBV7-2; CDR3: CASSPDGQGANVLTF
J: TRBJ1-2; V: TRBV19; CDR3: CASSLQDRGNYGYTF
J: TRBJ1-4; V: TRBV7-9; CDR3: CASRGQGEKLFF
J: TRBJ1-2; V: TRBV6-5; CDR3: CASFPLGEQGYTF
J: TRBJ2-3; V: TRBV19; CDR3: CASRPMGSTDTQYF
J: TRBJ1-1; V: TRBV19; CDR3: CASRDRDRGVYTEAFF
J: TRBJ2-7; V: TRBV5-1; CDR3: CASSLGLAGTYEQYF
J: TRBJ1-1; V: TRBV29-1; CDR3: CSVGSGGDTEAFF
J: TRBJ2-3; V: TRBV19; CDR3: CASSETSGSTDTQYF
J: TRBJ2-7; V: TRBV6-1; CDR3: CASSEMVGGTVAGAYEQYF
J: TRBJ1-1; V: TRBV28; CDR3: CASKIPGTVMSAFF
J: TRBJ2-1; V: TRBV27; CDR3: CASSQTPLSGSYNEQFF
J: TRBJ1-2; V: TRBV29-1; CDR3: CSVFSEYGYTF
J: TRBJ2-5; V: TRBV10-1; CDR3: CASSPQVGPSETQYF
J: TRBJ2-3; V: TRBV28; CDR3: CAILTTGEADTQYF
J: TRBJ2-3; V: TRBV18; CDR3: CASSPRQTSTDTQYF
J: TRBJ1-1; V: TRBV28; CDR3: CASSFGRNTEAFF
J: TRBJ2-5; V: TRBV2; CDR3: CASRQGAKTQYF
J: TRBJ2-5; V: TRBV14; CDR3: CASSQGALETQYF
J: TRBJ2-3; V: TRBV7-9; CDR3: CASSFHSGRVTDTQYF
J: TRBJ1-1; V: TRBV28; CDR3: CASSYGQPNTEAFF
J: TRBJ2-3; V: TRBV5-4; CDR3: CASSPGTQNTDTQYF
J: TRBJ2-7; V: TRBV28; CDR3: CASRTSGSGNGEQYF
J: TRBJ2-7; V: TRBV11-2; CDR3: CASSLAGPGQGPYEQYF
J: TRBJ2-2; V: TRBV6-4; CDR3: CASTAGPSANTGELFF
J: TRBJ2-1; V: TRBV4-1; CDR3: CASSQVLGGGPYNEQFF
J: TRBJ1-2; V: TRBV28; CDR3: CASSPETGRNYGYTF
J: TRBJ2-1; V: TRBV7-9; CDR3: CASSYSGGGYEQFF
J: TRBJ1-2; V: TRBV5-1; CDR3: CASSLAGGNNYGYTF
J: TRBJ1-5; V: TRBV30; CDR3: CAWSRQGLGPQHF
J: TRBJ2-5; V: TRBV28; CDR3: CASSFLGTQETQYF
J: TRBJ2-2; V: TRBV10-1; CDR3: CASSPTSLGELFF
J: TRBJ2-5; V: TRBV6-1; CDR3: CASSSGGAQETQYF
J: TRBJ1-2; V: TRBV30; CDR3: CAWSGSGGYGYTF
J: TRBJ2-2; V: TRBV7-8; CDR3: CASSVTGTGGYTGELFF
J: TRBJ2-4; V: TRBV15; CDR3: CATSRQGEGDKNIQYF